Listed below are T cell receptor beta chains from one sample, sequenced in a study of blood T cell repertoires in COVID-19. Only in-frame clones appear in the TCRdb table, and some are missing; sequencing was by immunoSEQ multiplex PCR. This table holds about 240,000 clones, roughly 80% found once. Sequenced input: peripheral blood. These TCRs come from a woman aged 80 or over with COVID-19, enrolled during active disease. Each CDR3 is given with its conserved first and last residue. The D gene is left open where the match is weak. Size is stated for part of the rows, as once, few or many counts, or as a class when the clone is expanded.

size	V	J	D	DNA	CDR3
-	TRBV2	TRBJ2-2	-	TGTGCCAGCAGTCCAGGTCGGTTGGCCGGGGAGCTGTTTTTT	CASSPGRLAGELFF
once	TRBV28	TRBJ1-2	-	TGTGCCAGCAGTTTAATGGGCGGAGGGATCGGAGGCTACACCTTC	CASSLMGGGIGGYTF
-	TRBV12-3/TRBV12-4	TRBJ1-1	TRBD1	TGTGCCAGCAGCCAGGGACAGTATGAAGCTTTCTTT	CASSQGQYEAFF
-	TRBV28	TRBJ1-1	TRBD1	TGTGCCAGCAGCAGGGGGCGACCGAACACTGAAGCTTTCTTT	CASSRGRPNTEAFF
-	TRBV18	TRBJ1-1	-	TGTGCCAGCTCACCGGACAAGAACACTGAAGCTTTCTTT	CASSPDKNTEAFF
-	TRBV2	TRBJ2-1	-	TGTGCCAGCAGTGTGGACAGAAACAATGAGCAGTTCTTC	CASSVDRNNEQFF
-	TRBV5-4	TRBJ1-1	-	TGTGCCAGCAGCGACGTCCTAGGGGTTACTGAAGCTTTCTTT	CASSDVLGVTEAFF
-	TRBV4-3	TRBJ2-3	-	TGCGCCAGCAGCCAAACTGGTAGCGGCGCCACAGATACGCAGTATTTT	CASSQTGSGATDTQYF
-	TRBV7-9	TRBJ2-5	TRBD1	TGTGCCAGCAGAGTTACAGGGGCCGGGCGGGAGACCCAGTACTTC	CASRVTGAGRETQYF
-	TRBV11-3	TRBJ2-2	-	TGTGCCAGCAGCTTATCAGGGGTCGCCGGGGAGCTGTTTTTT	CASSLSGVAGELFF
-	TRBV4-3	TRBJ2-1	TRBD2	TGCGCCAGCAGCCAAGCCAGCGGGAACTCCTACAATGAGCAGTTCTTC	CASSQASGNSYNEQFF
-	TRBV5-4	TRBJ1-2	-	TGTGCCAGCAGCTACCTCGACAGACCCTCTAACTATGGCTACACCTTC	CASSYLDRPSNYGYTF
-	TRBV7-2	TRBJ2-3	TRBD1	TGTGCCAGCAGCTTCGGGACAGGACGGGCTAGAAAGTATTTT	CASSFGTGRARKYF
-	TRBV12-5	TRBJ1-5	-	TGTGCTAGTGCCATCACGGGCAATCAGCCCCAGCATTTT	CASAITGNQPQHF
-	TRBV4-1	TRBJ1-5	-	TGCGCCAGCAGCCAAGTGCTCAGGGGACAGCCCCAGCATTTT	CASSQVLRGQPQHF
-	TRBV5-1	TRBJ1-1	-	TGCGCCAGCAGCTTGATTTCAGGGCAGGGGAACACTGAAGCTTTCTTT	CASSLISGQGNTEAFF
-	TRBV30	TRBJ1-1	-	TGTGCCGCGAGTAACCAGAACACTGAAGCTTTCTTT	CAASNQNTEAFF
-	TRBV7-3	TRBJ2-5	TRBD1	TGTGCCAGCAGCTTTGGACAGGGAGAGACCCAGTACTTC	CASSFGQGETQYF
-	TRBV7-6	TRBJ2-5	-	TGTGCCAGCAGCTCAGACGGAGGGGTTTGGGGGACCCAGTACTTC	CASSSDGGVWGTQYF
-	TRBV27	TRBJ2-7	-	TGTGCCAGCAGTCCATCGACAGTCTCCTACGAGCAGTACTTC	CASSPSTVSYEQYF
once	TRBV15	TRBJ1-2	-	TGTGCCACCAGCGGCGGACTGCCCTATGGCTACACCTTC	CATSGGLPYGYTF
-	TRBV28	TRBJ2-5	TRBD2	TGTGCCAGCAGTCCCGGGACTAGCCAAGAGACCCAGTACTTC	CASSPGTSQETQYF
-	TRBV5-1	TRBJ2-1	-	TGCGCCAGCGGGGAGGGGGGCAAGTCCTACAATGAGCAGTTCTTC	CASGEGGKSYNEQFF
-	TRBV7-3	TRBJ2-3	-	TGTGCCAGCAGCAAACAGGGCCCCACAGATACGCAGTATTTT	CASSKQGPTDTQYF
-	TRBV14	TRBJ1-6	-	TGTGCCAGCAGCTTGGCCGGGGGGGCGCGCGGTTCACCCCTCCACTTT	CASSLAGGARGSPLHF
-	TRBV2	TRBJ1-2	TRBD1	TGTGCCAGCAGTGCACAGGGGCTGGGGTCCTATGGCTACACCTTC	CASSAQGLGSYGYTF
-	TRBV4-2	TRBJ2-3	TRBD2	TGTGCCAGCAGCCAAGAGACGGGGGGATTCCCAGATACGCAGTATTTT	CASSQETGGFPDTQYF
-	TRBV14	TRBJ1-4	-	TGTGCCAGCAGCCGCGGACTTAATGAAAAACTGTTTTTT	CASSRGLNEKLFF
-	TRBV5-1	TRBJ2-5	TRBD1	TGCGCCAGCAGCCGGACAGGGGGCTTAGGGGAGACCCAGTACTTC	CASSRTGGLGETQYF
-	TRBV2	TRBJ2-2	TRBD1	TGTGCCACGTCTGCCCCGGGACAGGGAAGGCCCGGGGAGCTGTTTTTT	CATSAPGQGRPGELFF
-	TRBV6-2/TRBV6-3	TRBJ1-5	-	TGTGCCAGCAGCCCTAGGCGGTCGGAAAATCAGCCCCAGCATTTT	CASSPRRSENQPQHF
-	TRBV12-3/TRBV12-4	TRBJ1-5	-	TGTGCCAGCAGTGGCTGGAGCAATCAGCCCCAGCATTTT	CASSGWSNQPQHF
-	TRBV6-5	TRBJ2-1	TRBD2	TGTGCCAGCAGGCCGGGAGGTTCCTACAATGAGCAGTTCTTC	CASRPGGSYNEQFF
-	TRBV11-2	TRBJ2-3	-	TGTGCCAGCAGACCGAAGACAACGCAGTATTTT	CASRPKTTQYF
-	TRBV5-1	TRBJ1-1	-	TGCGCCAGTACGGAGAGAGGAAGAACTGAAGCTTTCTTT	CASTERGRTEAFF
-	TRBV24-1	TRBJ1-1	-	TGTGCCACCAGTGATTTACGGGGGGAAGCTTTCTTT	CATSDLRGEAFF
-	TRBV7-2	TRBJ2-7	-	TGTGCCAGCAGCCGGGATCAGATCTACGAGCAGTACTTC	CASSRDQIYEQYF
-	TRBV3-1/TRBV3-2	TRBJ1-2	TRBD1	TGTGCCACCCATGACAGGGGGGGCTACACCTTC	CATHDRGGYTF
-	TRBV27	TRBJ1-3	-	TGTGCCAGCAATCTGGAGGAGGACTTTAACTCTGGAAACACCATATATTTT	CASNLEEDFNSGNTIYF
-	TRBV5-1	TRBJ1-3	-	TGCGCCAGCAGCTTGGGGAGCTCTGGAAACACCATATATTTT	CASSLGSSGNTIYF
-	TRBV30	TRBJ2-7	-	TGTGCCTGGAATCGCGGAGGGTTGGGTTCCTACGAGCAGTACTTC	CAWNRGGLGSYEQYF
-	TRBV5-4	TRBJ1-2	TRBD1	TGTGCCAGCAGCGAAACAGGGGATGGCTACACCTTC	CASSETGDGYTF
once	TRBV14	TRBJ2-5	TRBD1	TGTGCCAGCAGCCAAGGGACAGGGACGGGAGAGACCCAGTACTTC	CASSQGTGTGETQYF
-	TRBV7-9	TRBJ2-5	-	TGTGCCAGCAGCTTAGGGACTCTGGCCGAGACCCAGTACTTC	CASSLGTLAETQYF
few	TRBV18	TRBJ1-1	-	TGTGCCAGCTCACCAGCTGGAGGTGAAGCTTTCTTT	CASSPAGGEAFF
once	TRBV2	TRBJ2-7	-	TGTGCCAGCACCTCTCCAGGATCATACTACGAGCAGTACTTC	CASTSPGSYYEQYF